This note documents a single T cell receptor (beta chain) sequence. Some clones are missing from TCRdb's copy, which holds only in-frame ones; the method was immunoSEQ multiplex PCR. The sample has 30,000 to 45,000 clones, more than 80% seen once. There are 11 residues in the CDR3. V shed 9 bases, J shed 10 bases, and the junction held 6 bases outside the gene matches. Germline V gene lookup returns CDR1 MDHEN and CDR2 SYDVKM. The sample comes from a study of T cell changes during pregnancy in multiple sclerosis. This TCR was recovered from a female donor with multiple sclerosis, enrolled in a pregnancy study. The sequenced sample was CD4+ T cells from peripheral blood mononuclear cells, obtained in the third trimester of pregnancy. The rearrangement joins TRBV28 to TRBJ2-1; 7 nucleotides align to TRBD2. The chain's CDR3 is CASKTGREQFF. CDR3 nucleotide sequence: TGTGCCAGTAAAACCGGGAGGGAGCAGTTCTTC. Variable domain in full (rest from reference TRBV28 and TRBJ2-1): DVKVTQSSRYLVKRTGEKVFLECVQDMDHENMFWYRQDPGLGLRLIYFSYDVKMKEKGDIPEGYSVSREKKERFSLILESASTNQTSMYLCASKTGREQFFGPGTRLTVL.